This TCR beta chain stems from a study of blood T cell repertoires in COVID-19. V shed 0 bases, J shed 7 bases, and the junction held 2 bases outside the gene matches. The CDR3 is 13 residues long. Germline V CDR1 and CDR2: SGHNT, YYREEE (reference sequence). Here immunoSEQ multiplex PCR was the method, and the copy in TCRdb shows in-frame clones only, minus some. This table has approximately 440,000 clones, 70% to 90% appearing once. Patients of the Seattle cohort, enrolled during active infection, were followed longitudinally. The sequence derives from a woman aged 50 to 60 with COVID-19, enrolled during active disease. The material sequenced was peripheral blood. This chain links TRBV5-4 with TRBJ1-1, with 8 positions matching TRBD1. CDR3 coding DNA: TGTGCCAGCAGCTTGGGACAGGGGAATGAAGCTTTCTTT. As protein: CASSLGQGNEAFF.